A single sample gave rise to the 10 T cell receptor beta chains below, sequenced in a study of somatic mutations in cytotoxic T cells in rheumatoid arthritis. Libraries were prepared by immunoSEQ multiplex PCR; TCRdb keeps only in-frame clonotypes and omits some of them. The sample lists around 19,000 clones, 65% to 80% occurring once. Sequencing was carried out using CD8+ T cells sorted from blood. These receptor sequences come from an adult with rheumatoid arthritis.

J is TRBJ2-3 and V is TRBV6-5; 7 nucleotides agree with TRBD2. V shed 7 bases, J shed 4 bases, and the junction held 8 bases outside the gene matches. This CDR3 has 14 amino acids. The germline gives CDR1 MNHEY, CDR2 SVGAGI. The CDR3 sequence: CASTVGLEADTQYF. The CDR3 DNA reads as TGTGCCAGCACCGTAGGACTAGAGGCAGATACGCAGTATTTT.

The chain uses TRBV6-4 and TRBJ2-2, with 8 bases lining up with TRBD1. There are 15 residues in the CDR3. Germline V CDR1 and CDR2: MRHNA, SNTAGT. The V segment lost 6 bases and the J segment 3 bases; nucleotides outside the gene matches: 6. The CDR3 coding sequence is TGTGCCAGCAGCCGACAGGGGTCGGACACCGGGGAGCTGTTTTTT. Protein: CASSRQGSDTGELFF.

The CDR3 protein is CASSQDPGTGTEAFF. The CDR3 DNA follows: TGTGCCAGCAGCCAAGATCCAGGGACGGGCACTGAAGCTTTCTTT. J is TRBJ1-1 and V is TRBV4-2; TRBD1 is a possible D gene (5 bases). CDR1 and CDR2 from the germline V gene are LGHNA and YNFKEQ. V was clipped by 0 bases and J by 4 bases, with 12 bases between them. CDR3 length: 15 residues.

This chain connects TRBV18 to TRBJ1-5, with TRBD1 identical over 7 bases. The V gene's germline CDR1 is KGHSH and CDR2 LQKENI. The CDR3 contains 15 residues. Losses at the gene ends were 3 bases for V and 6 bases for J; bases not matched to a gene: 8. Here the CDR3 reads CASSPDRVRSQPQHF. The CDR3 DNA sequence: TGTGCCAGCTCACCCGACAGGGTTCGAAGTCAGCCCCAGCATTTT.

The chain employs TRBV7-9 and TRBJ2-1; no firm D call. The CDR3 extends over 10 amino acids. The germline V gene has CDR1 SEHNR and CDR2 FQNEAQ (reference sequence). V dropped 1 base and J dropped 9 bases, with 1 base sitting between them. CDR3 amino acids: CASSLVEQFF. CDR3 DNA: TGTGCCAGCAGCTTAGTTGAGCAGTTCTTC.

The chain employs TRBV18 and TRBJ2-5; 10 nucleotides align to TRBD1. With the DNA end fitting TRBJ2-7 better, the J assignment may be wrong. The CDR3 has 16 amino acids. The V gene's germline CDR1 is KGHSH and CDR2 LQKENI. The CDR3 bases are TGTGCCAGCTCACCACCGGGGGGGACAGGGGTGATCGAGCAGTACTTC. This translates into CASSPPGGTGVIEQYF.

CDR3 sequence (DNA): TGTGCCAGCAGCTTAGGAGTAGGGTTAAACATTCAGTACTTC. This encodes CASSLGVGLNIQYF. The chain uses TRBV11-3 and TRBJ2-4; the D is unclear. Trimming took 1 base from V and 6 from J, leaving 10 bases between them. This CDR3 contains 14 residues. Per germline, CDR1 SGHNT and CDR2 YENEEA.

The chain's CDR3 is CATSRDPDHPRQSYGYTF. CDR3 nucleotide sequence: TGTGCCACCAGCAGAGATCCCGACCACCCCAGACAATCCTATGGCTACACCTTC. The rearrangement joins TRBV15 to TRBJ1-2; D ambiguous. The V end was cut by 0 bases, the J end by 4 bases, with 21 bases between. Germline loops: CDR1 LNHNV, CDR2 YYDKDF (reference sequence). The CDR3 has 18 residues. The complete variable domain, with remaining parts taken from reference TRBV15 and TRBJ1-2, reads DAMVIQNPRYQVTQFGKPVTLSCSQTLNHNVMYWYQQKSSQAPKLLFHYYDKDFNNEADTPDNFQSRRPNTSFCFLDIRSPGLGDTAMYLCATSRDPDHPRQSYGYTFGSGTRLTVV.

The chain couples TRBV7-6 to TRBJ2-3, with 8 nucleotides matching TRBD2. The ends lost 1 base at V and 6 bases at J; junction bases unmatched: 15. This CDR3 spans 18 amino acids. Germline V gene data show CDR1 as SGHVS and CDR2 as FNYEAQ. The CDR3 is CASSLGGPPAGGGDTQYF. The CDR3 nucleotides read TGTGCCAGCAGCTTAGGAGGTCCCCCCGCGGGAGGAGGGGATACGCAGTATTTT.

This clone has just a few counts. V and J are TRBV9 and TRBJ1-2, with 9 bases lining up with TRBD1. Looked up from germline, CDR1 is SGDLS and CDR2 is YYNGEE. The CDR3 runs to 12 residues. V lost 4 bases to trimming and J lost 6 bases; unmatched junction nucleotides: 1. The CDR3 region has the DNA TGTGCCAGCAGCACAGGGGGCCATGGCTACACCTTC. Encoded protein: CASSTGGHGYTF.